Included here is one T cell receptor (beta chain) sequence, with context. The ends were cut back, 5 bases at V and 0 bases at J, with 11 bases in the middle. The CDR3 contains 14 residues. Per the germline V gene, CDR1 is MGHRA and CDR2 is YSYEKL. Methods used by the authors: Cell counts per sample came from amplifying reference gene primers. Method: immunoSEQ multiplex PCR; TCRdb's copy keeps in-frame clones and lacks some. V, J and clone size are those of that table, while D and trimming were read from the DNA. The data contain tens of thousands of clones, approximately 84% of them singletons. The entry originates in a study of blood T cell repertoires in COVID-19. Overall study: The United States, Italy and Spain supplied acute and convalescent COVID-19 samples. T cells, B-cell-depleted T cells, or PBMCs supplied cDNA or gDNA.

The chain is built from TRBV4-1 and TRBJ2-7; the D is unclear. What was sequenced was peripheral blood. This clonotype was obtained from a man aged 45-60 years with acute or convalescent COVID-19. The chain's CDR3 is CASSTSYLSYEQYF. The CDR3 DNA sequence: TGCGCCAGCAGCACGAGCTACCTCTCCTACGAGCAGTACTTC.